This T cell receptor (beta chain) was recovered during a study of shared clonotypes between healthy human individuals. Study-wide context: Three plates each covered CD4 naive and memory; CD8 naive two, CD8 memory one.

Sequencing used immunoSEQ multiplex PCR; TCRdb keeps in-frame clones, though not all of them. Altogether some 2.4 million clones are present, 80% to 95% being singletons, with the ten largest covering 0.36%. The germline CDR1 and CDR2 sequences are MNHNS and SASEGT. With 2 bases clipped from V and 2 bases from J, the junction kept 4 bases outside the gene matches. There are 16 residues in the CDR3. Each donor was a Caucasian adult residing in Nashville, Tennessee. The chain joins TRBV6-1 to TRBJ2-1, with 9 positions matching TRBD2. Sequenced material: naive CD4+ T cells from PBMCs. Subset described: CD45RA+ positively selected. This TCR was sampled from a man younger than 30 in good health. Some clones in this sample may be carry-over from other donors' samples. The CDR3, as DNA: TGTGCCAGCAGTGAATATATAGCGGGAGCCTACAATGAGCAGTTCTTC. This encodes CASSEYIAGAYNEQFF.